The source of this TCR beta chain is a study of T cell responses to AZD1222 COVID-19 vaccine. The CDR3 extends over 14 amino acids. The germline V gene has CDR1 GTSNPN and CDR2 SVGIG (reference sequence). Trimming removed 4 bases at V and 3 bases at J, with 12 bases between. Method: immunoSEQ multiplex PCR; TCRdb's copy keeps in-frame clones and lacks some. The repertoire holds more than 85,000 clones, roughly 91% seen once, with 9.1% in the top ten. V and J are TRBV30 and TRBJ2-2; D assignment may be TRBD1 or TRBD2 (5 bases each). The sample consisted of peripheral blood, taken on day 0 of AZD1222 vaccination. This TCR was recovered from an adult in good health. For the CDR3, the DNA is TGTGCCTGGACCACCGGGACGGACACCGGGGAGCTGTTTTTT. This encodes CAWTTGTDTGELFF.